These 15 T cell receptor beta chains were all obtained from the same sample, sequenced in a study of blood T cell repertoires in COVID-19. TCRdb keeps only in-frame clones here, not all; method: immunoSEQ multiplex PCR. The sample holds just over 650,000 clones, just under 90% seen once. Source material: peripheral blood. These receptors all stem from a woman between 18 and 29 years old with acute or convalescent COVID-19.

The CDR3 nucleotides are TGTGCCAGCAGCGTGGGGAGAGAGGGCTACAATGAGCAGTTCTTC. Its translation is CASSVGREGYNEQFF. This chain joins TRBV9 and TRBJ2-1; possible D gene TRBD2, 5 bases. Germline V gene sequence: CDR1 SGDLS, CDR2 YYNGEE. The V end lost 2 bases, the J end lost 3 bases, and 12 bases lay between the germline ends. There are 15 residues in the CDR3.

The rearrangement uses TRBV2 and TRBJ1-3, with D maybe TRBD1 (6 bases). Trimming removed 4 bases from V and 1 base from J, with 8 bases in between. CDR3 length: 14 amino acids. Germline CDR1 is SNHLY and CDR2 is FYNNEI. CDR3 nucleotide sequence: TGTGCCAGCAGTGCCGGACAGTCTGGAAACACCATATATTTT. Translated: CASSAGQSGNTIYF.

The chain combines TRBV25-1 with TRBJ1-6, with D possibly being TRBD1 (6 bases). This CDR3 contains 15 residues. The V gene's germline CDR1 is MGHDK and CDR2 SYGVNS. Trimming shortened V by 7 bases and J by 5 bases, and 15 bases separated the two germline ends. In DNA form, the CDR3 reads TGTGCCAGCACTGGTAGGACAGCGGATAATTCACCCCTCCACTTT. Protein: CASTGRTADNSPLHF.

The J gene is TRBJ1-1, the V gene TRBV30; D remains ambiguous. The V end lost 8 bases, the J end lost 6 bases, and 10 bases lay between the germline ends. Germline V gene sequence: CDR1 GTSNPN, CDR2 SVGIG (reference sequence). This CDR3 region has 10 residues. CDR3 nucleotide sequence: TGTGCCCTAGTCGGGGCTGAAGCTTTCTTT. This sequence encodes CALVGAEAFF.

CDR3 sequence (DNA): TGTGCCAGCAGTTTAATAGGGGGCAACACCTTC. This codes for CASSLIGGNTF. The V call is TRBV12-3 or TRBV12-4, the J call TRBJ1-2; 7 nucleotides line up with TRBD1. The CDR3 contains 11 residues. Trimming cost V 2 bases and J 12 bases; bases outside gene matches: 3.

The J gene is TRBJ1-6, the V gene TRBV19; 9 bases match TRBD1. Unmatched junction bases numbered 14, after V lost 7 bases and J lost 10 bases. Germline assignment: CDR1 LNHDA and CDR2 SQIVND (reference sequence). The CDR3 sequence is 16 residues long. The CDR3 here is CASTTPDRGNESPLHF. As DNA, the CDR3 is TGTGCCAGTACAACCCCTGACAGGGGGAACGAATCACCCCTCCACTTT.

The rearrangement links TRBV5-1 to TRBJ2-2; 8 nucleotides agree with TRBD2. V shed 1 base, J shed 2 bases, and the junction held 7 bases outside the gene matches. Germline CDR1 is SGHRS and CDR2 is YFSETQ. CDR3 length: 17 residues. CDR3 nucleotides: TGCGCCAGCAGCTTGATCACTAGCGGCGGAAACACCGGGGAGCTGTTTTTT. Translating it yields CASSLITSGGNTGELFF.

The rearrangement joins TRBV5-6 to TRBJ1-1; D remains ambiguous. V was shortened by 2 bases and J by 4 bases, with 3 bases between the two germline ends. CDR1 and CDR2 from the germline V gene are SGHDT and YYEEEE. The CDR3 totals 11 residues. The CDR3, as DNA: TGTGCCAGCAGCTTCTCCACTGAAGCTTTCTTT. Protein product: CASSFSTEAFF.

The CDR3 loop is CASSPTSYSNQPQHF. CDR3 bases: TGTGCCAGCAGCCCGACATCCTATAGCAATCAGCCCCAGCATTTT. The chain employs TRBV6-5 and TRBJ1-5; D ambiguous. This CDR3 has 15 amino acids. V was clipped by 6 bases and J by 0 bases, with 12 bases between them. Germline CDR1 and CDR2: MNHEY and SVGAGI.

CDR3 loop: CASSRDIYNGYTF. The CDR3 DNA is TGCGCCAGCAGCAGAGACATATATAATGGCTACACCTTC. V is TRBV5-1 and J is TRBJ1-2; no clear D. The CDR3 totals 13 residues. Between the trimmed V and J ends, which lost 4 bases and 6 bases, there was a span of 13 bases. CDR1 is SGHRS, CDR2 YFSETQ, per germline.

The V call is TRBV19, the J call TRBJ1-6; 7 positions match TRBD1. The CDR3 spans 14 residues. Germline V gene data show CDR1 as LNHDA and CDR2 as SQIVND (reference sequence). Losses at the gene ends were 4 bases for V and 9 bases for J; bases not matched to a gene: 6. This CDR3 reads CASSSEGASSPLHF. The CDR3 region has the DNA TGTGCCAGTAGTAGTGAGGGGGCCTCTTCACCCCTCCACTTT.

In its sample, this clone was seen once. This chain connects TRBV19 to TRBJ1-5; 10 nucleotides match TRBD1. CDR1 LNHDA and CDR2 SQIVND come from the germline V gene (reference sequence). The junction had 4 bases not matched to a gene; V was cut back by 3 bases and J by 2 bases. This CDR3 has 16 amino acids. This chain's CDR3 is CASSIDRGQGNQPQHF. The CDR3 DNA follows: TGTGCCAGTAGTATTGACAGGGGGCAGGGCAATCAGCCCCAGCATTTT.

This chain links TRBV14 with TRBJ1-2; 9 bases are shared with TRBD1. The CDR3 is 14 residues long. With V trimmed by 7 bases and J by 10 bases, 13 bases remained unmatched. Looked up from germline, CDR1 is SGHDN and CDR2 is FVKESK. The CDR3 coding sequence is TGTGCCAGCAAGGTCCCGGGGACAGGGCTCGTCTACACCTTC. It codes for CASKVPGTGLVYTF.

V and J are TRBV2 and TRBJ1-4, with 10 bases identical to TRBD1. The V segment lost 2 bases and the J segment 10 bases; nucleotides outside the gene matches: 4. CDR1 is SNHLY and CDR2 is FYNNEI in the germline V gene. This CDR3 spans 14 amino acids. CDR3 coding DNA: TGTGCCAGCAGTGAATTGACAGGGGGCGTAAAACTGTTTTTT. Its translation is CASSELTGGVKLFF. The entire variable domain, with the rest obtained from reference TRBV2 and TRBJ1-4, is as follows: EPEVTQTPSHQVTQMGQEVILRCVPISNHLYFYWYRQILGQKVEFLVSFYNNEISEKSEIFDDQFSVERPDGSNFTLKIRSTKLEDSAMYFCASSELTGGVKLFFGSGTQLSVL.

The table lists this clone with a count of one. The V call is TRBV19, the J call TRBJ1-2; 10 bases align to TRBD1. Germline CDR1 LNHDA, CDR2 SQIVND (reference sequence). Trimming took 10 bases from V and 5 from J; bases not matched to a gene: 7. CDR3 size: 13 residues. Written as DNA, the CDR3 is TGTGCCACCCCGAAGGACAGGGGGTATGGCTACACCTTC. Protein product: CATPKDRGYGYTF.